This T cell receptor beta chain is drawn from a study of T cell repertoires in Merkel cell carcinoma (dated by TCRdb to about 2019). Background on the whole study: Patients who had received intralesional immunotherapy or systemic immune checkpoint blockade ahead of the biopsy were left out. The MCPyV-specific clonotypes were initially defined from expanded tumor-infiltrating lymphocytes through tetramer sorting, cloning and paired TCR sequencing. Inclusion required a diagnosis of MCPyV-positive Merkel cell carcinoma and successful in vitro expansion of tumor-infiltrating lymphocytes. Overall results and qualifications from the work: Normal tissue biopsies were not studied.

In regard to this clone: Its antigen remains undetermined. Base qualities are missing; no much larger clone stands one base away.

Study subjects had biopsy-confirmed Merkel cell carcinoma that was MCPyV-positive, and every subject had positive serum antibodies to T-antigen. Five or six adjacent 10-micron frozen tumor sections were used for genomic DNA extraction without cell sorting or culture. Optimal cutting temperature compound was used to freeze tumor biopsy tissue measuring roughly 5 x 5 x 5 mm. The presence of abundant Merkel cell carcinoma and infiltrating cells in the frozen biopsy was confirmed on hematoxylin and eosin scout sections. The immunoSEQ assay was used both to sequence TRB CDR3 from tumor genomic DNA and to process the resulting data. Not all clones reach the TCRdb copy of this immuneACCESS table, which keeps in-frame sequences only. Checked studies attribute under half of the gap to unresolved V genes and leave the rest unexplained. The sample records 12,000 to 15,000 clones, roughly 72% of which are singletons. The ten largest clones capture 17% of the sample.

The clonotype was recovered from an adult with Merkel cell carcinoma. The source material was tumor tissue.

The DNA reads as follows: TGTGCCATCCCTATTAGCGGGGGGGACAATGAGCAGTTCTTC. It encodes CAIPISGGDNEQFF. The rearrangement combines TRBV15 with TRBJ2-1; 11 middle bases align to TRBD2. For this chain, trimming is 10 bases at the V end and 5 bases at the J end, and the number of junction bases without a gene match is 7. There are 14 amino acids in the CDR3, from cysteine to phenylalanine inclusive. The read is trimmed to its CDR3 DNA, 42 bases read in frame from base 1. CDR1 and CDR2 are drawn from the germline V gene (reference sequence): LNHNV, YYDKDF. The full variable domain, with segments outside the CDR3 supplied by the reference TRBV15 and TRBJ2-1 proteins, appears as DAMVIQNPRYQVTQFGKPVTLSCSQTLNHNVMYWYQQKSSQAPKLLFHYYDKDFNNEADTPDNFQSRRPNTSFCFLDIRSPGLGDTAMYLCAIPISGGDNEQFFGPGTRLTVL.